This is a list of T cell receptor beta chains from one sample in a study of memory CD4+ T cells and cytomegalovirus serostatus. Sequenced by immunoSEQ multiplex PCR; TCRdb stores in-frame clones only, minus some. Altogether under 80,000 clones are present, around 83% being singletons, with the ten largest covering more than 0.8%. The sample was memory CD4+ T cells from blood. These receptors all come from an adult in good health and CMV-seronegative. Both conserved end residues are part of each CDR3. A D gene is named only where the DNA matches it firmly. Some rows mark clone size as missing; the rest say once, few, many or name a class of expanded clone.

j_call,d_call,clone_size,v_call,cdr3_aa
TRBJ2-1,.,few,TRBV28,CASSAVTVYNEQFF
TRBJ1-2,TRBD1,.,TRBV2,CASRPTGGNYGYTF
TRBJ2-2,TRBD1,.,TRBV6-1,CASSAGQGTLFAGELFF
TRBJ1-4,TRBD1,.,TRBV25-1,CASSRPGQGNEKLFF
TRBJ2-3,TRBD2,.,TRBV14,CASSPLLWTSGRDTQYF
TRBJ2-3,.,.,TRBV6-5,CASSIGAPADTQYF
TRBJ1-1,.,once,TRBV10-2,CASSDSGNRAFF
TRBJ2-2,.,.,TRBV5-1,CASSLGSDGELFF
TRBJ2-1,TRBD2,.,TRBV5-5,CASSSPPGTSGNGRWNEQFF
TRBJ2-5,.,.,TRBV2,CASSGTGGETQYF
TRBJ2-1,.,once,TRBV5-1,CASSLVPYNEQFF
TRBJ2-1,.,.,TRBV4-1,CASSQVWGNEQFF
TRBJ2-3,.,.,TRBV14,CASSLRTDTQYF
TRBJ1-2,TRBD1,.,TRBV19,CASSIPGTGGKGYTF
TRBJ1-1,.,.,TRBV2,CASGRPREGAEAFF
TRBJ2-7,TRBD2,.,TRBV4-2,CASSQEPAGGPYEQYF
TRBJ1-2,.,.,TRBV7-2,CASSLGSGGPEYGYTF
TRBJ1-5,.,.,TRBV19,CASSITGRDNQPQHF
TRBJ2-1,TRBD1,once,TRBV7-6,CASSPHPTGGDEQFF
TRBJ2-1,.,.,TRBV11-2,CASANYNEQFF
TRBJ1-5,.,once,TRBV19,CASSPHTDSNQPQHF
TRBJ2-1,.,.,TRBV30,CAFSRLDTYNEQFF
TRBJ1-2,.,.,TRBV6-6,CASTLGVGRGGYTF
TRBJ2-5,TRBD1,few,TRBV7-3,CASSLTPGTAETQYF
TRBJ2-7,TRBD1,.,TRBV27,CASSFRTGGYEQYF
TRBJ2-5,TRBD1,.,TRBV6-5,CASRNRGQETQYF
TRBJ1-5,.,few,TRBV2,CASSGMPEGQPQHF
TRBJ2-2,TRBD2,.,TRBV5-8,CASSLTSGWNTGELFF
TRBJ2-7,TRBD2,.,TRBV18,CASSPSGGARQYF
TRBJ2-1,TRBD1,.,TRBV10-3,CAISERDRGLNEQFF
TRBJ2-3,TRBD2,.,TRBV28,CASSSQPGLADGTDTQYF
TRBJ2-3,TRBD2,.,TRBV25-1,CASGTGGTDTQYF
TRBJ2-1,TRBD1,.,TRBV19,CASRDRDVYNEQFF
TRBJ2-3,.,once,TRBV5-5,CASSLQVTTPGATQYF
TRBJ1-1,.,.,TRBV7-9,CASSLDARANTEAFF
TRBJ2-7,TRBD2,once,TRBV5-1,CASGLNSGSSYEQYF
TRBJ2-6,.,.,TRBV6-6,CASSLRLDGANVLTF
TRBJ2-2,TRBD1,.,TRBV4-1,CASSETGANTGELFF
TRBJ1-5,.,once,TRBV2,CASGGVRSNQPQHF
TRBJ2-7,TRBD1,.,TRBV10-2,CASRGGQGNNEQYF
TRBJ2-5,TRBD1,once,TRBV5-1,CASSFPGTGLETQYF
TRBJ2-5,.,.,TRBV7-8,CASSLRGGRRETQYF
TRBJ2-7,TRBD2,.,TRBV28,CASSTRTSGRTYEQYF
TRBJ1-4,TRBD1,.,TRBV6-1,CASGQQGTHEKLFF
TRBJ2-1,.,few,TRBV7-2,CASSWQSYNEQFF
TRBJ1-4,.,.,TRBV15,CATSRDQGVVEKLFF
TRBJ2-7,.,.,TRBV28,CASSLRSGRATYEQYF
TRBJ2-3,.,.,TRBV7-8,CASSPIRTISTDTQYF
TRBJ1-4,.,.,TRBV5-4,CASSSEIATNEKLFF
TRBJ1-1,.,.,TRBV6-1,CASSPTGTTEAFF
TRBJ2-3,.,.,TRBV28,CASSFGAGRTDTQYF
TRBJ1-2,.,.,TRBV30,CAWSASYVYGYTF
TRBJ2-1,.,.,TRBV19,CASSDSLGREFF
TRBJ2-7,.,.,TRBV2,CASSEKSYEQYF
TRBJ1-1,.,.,TRBV4-1,CASSPAAFAEAFF